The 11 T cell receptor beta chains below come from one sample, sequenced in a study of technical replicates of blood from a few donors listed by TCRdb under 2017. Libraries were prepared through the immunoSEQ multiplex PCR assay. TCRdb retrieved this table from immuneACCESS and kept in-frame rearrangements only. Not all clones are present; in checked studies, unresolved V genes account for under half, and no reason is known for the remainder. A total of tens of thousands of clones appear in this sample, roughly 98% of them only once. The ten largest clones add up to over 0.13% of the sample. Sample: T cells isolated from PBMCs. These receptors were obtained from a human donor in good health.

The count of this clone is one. This CDR3 is CASSQTSGRYEQYF. CDR3 in DNA: TGTGCCAGCAGCCAGACTAGCGGGCGGTACGAGCAGTACTTC. The chain is built from TRBV27 and TRBJ2-7; 10 bases fit TRBD2. Germline V gene lookup returns CDR1 MNHEY and CDR2 SMNVEV (reference sequence). This CDR3 spans 14 amino acids. V was pared by 6 bases and J by 4 bases, with 6 bases of the junction left unmatched.

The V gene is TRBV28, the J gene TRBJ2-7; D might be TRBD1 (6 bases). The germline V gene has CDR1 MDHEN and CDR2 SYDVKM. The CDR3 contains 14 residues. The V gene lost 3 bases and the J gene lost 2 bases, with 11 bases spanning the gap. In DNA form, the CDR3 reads TGTGCCAGCAGTTTTCGGCAGGGGCCCTACGAGCAGTACTTC. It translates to CASSFRQGPYEQYF. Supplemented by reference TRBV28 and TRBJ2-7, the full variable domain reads DVKVTQSSRYLVKRTGEKVFLECVQDMDHENMFWYRQDPGLGLRLIYFSYDVKMKEKGDIPEGYSVSREKKERFSLILESASTNQTSMYLCASSFRQGPYEQYFGPGTRLTVT.

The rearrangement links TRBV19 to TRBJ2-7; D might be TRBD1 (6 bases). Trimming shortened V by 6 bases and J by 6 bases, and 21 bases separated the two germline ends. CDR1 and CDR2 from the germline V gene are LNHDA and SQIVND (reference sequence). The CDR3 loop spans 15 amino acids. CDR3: CASSRQVGTLGEQYF. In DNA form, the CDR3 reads TGTGCCAGTAGCAGACAGGTTGGGACCCTGGGCGAGCAGTACTTC.

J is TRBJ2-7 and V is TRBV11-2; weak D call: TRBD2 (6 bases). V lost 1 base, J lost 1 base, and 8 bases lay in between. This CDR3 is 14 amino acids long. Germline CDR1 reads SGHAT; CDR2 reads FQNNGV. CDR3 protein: CASSLGRVSYEQYF. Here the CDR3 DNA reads TGTGCCAGCAGCTTAGGGAGGGTTTCCTACGAGCAGTACTTC. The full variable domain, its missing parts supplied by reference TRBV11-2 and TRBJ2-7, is EAGVAQSPRYKIIEKRQSVAFWCNPISGHATLYWYQQILGQGPKLLIQFQNNGVVDDSQLPKDRFSAERLKGVDSTLKIQPAKLEDSAVYLCASSLGRVSYEQYFGPGTRLTVT.

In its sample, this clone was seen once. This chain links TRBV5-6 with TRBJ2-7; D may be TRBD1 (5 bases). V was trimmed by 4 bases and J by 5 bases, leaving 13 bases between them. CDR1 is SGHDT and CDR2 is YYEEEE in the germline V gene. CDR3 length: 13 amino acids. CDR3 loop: CASSLGRGHEQYF. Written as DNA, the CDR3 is TGTGCCAGCAGCCTGGGAAGGGGCCACGAGCAGTACTTC.

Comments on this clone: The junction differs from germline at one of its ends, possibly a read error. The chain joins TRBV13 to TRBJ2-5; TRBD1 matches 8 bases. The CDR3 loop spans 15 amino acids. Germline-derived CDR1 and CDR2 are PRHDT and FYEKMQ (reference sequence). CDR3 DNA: TGTGCCAGCAGCTACCGGACAGGGCGTCAAGGGACCCAGTACTTC. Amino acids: CASSYRTGRQGTQYF.

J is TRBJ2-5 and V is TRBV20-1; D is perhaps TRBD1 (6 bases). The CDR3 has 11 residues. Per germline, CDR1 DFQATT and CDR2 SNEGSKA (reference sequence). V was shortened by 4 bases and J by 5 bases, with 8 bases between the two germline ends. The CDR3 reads CSAKRGETQYF. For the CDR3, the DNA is TGCAGTGCTAAAAGGGGGGAGACCCAGTACTTC.

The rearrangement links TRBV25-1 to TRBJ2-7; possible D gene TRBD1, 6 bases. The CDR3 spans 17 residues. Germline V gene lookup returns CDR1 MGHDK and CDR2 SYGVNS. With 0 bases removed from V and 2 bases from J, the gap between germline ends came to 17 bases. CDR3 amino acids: CASSEYGQTGRTYEQYF. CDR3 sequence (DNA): TGTGCCAGCAGTGAATACGGACAGACAGGCCGAACCTACGAGCAGTACTTC.

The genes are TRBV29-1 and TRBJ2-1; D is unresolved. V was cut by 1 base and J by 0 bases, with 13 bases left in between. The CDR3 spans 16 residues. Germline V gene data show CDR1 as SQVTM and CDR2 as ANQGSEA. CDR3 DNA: TGCAGCGTTGAAGGCGACTTACTCCACTCCTACAATGAGCAGTTCTTC. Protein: CSVEGDLLHSYNEQFF.

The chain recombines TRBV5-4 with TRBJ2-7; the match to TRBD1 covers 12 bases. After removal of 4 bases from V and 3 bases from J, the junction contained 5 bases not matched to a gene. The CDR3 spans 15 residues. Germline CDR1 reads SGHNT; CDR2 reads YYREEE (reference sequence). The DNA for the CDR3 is TGTGCCAGCAGCGGCGGGACAGGGGGCTTCTACGAGCAGTACTTC. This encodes CASSGGTGGFYEQYF. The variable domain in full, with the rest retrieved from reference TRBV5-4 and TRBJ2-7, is ETGVTQSPTHLIKTRGQQVTLRCSSQSGHNTVSWYQQALGQGPQFIFQYYREEENGRGNFPPRFSGLQFPNYSSELNVNALELDDSALYLCASSGGTGGFYEQYFGPGTRLTVT.

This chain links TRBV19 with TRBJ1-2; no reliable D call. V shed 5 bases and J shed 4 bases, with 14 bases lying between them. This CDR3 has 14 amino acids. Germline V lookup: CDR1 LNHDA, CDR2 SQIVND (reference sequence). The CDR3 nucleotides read TGTGCCAGTAGTCAGACGCCACCGGGCTATGGCTACACCTTC. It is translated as CASSQTPPGYGYTF.